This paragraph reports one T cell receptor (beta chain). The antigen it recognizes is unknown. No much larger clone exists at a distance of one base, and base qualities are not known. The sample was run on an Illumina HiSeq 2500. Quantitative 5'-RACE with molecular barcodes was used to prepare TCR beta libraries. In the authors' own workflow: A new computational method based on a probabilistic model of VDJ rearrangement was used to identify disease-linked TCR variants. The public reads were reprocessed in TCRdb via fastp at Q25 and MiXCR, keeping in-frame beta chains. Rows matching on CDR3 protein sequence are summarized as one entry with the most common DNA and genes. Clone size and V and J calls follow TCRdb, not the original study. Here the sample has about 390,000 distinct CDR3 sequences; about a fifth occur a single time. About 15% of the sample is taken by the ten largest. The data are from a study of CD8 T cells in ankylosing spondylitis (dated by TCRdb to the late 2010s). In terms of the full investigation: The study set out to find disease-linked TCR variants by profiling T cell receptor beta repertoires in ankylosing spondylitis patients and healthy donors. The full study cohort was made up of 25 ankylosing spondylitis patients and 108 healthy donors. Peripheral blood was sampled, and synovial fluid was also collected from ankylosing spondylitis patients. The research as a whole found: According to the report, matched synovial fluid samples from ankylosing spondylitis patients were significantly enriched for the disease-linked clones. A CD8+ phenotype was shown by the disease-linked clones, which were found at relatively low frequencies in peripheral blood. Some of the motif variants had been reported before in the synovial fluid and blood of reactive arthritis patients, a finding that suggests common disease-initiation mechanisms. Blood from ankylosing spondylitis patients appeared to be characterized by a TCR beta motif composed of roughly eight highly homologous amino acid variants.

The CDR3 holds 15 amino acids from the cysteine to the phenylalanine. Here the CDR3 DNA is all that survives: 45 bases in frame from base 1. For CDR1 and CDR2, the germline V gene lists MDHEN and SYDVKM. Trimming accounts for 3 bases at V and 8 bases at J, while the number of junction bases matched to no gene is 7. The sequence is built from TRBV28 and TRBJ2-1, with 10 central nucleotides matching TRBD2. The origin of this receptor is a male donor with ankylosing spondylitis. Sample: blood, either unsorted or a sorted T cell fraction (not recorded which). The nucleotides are TGTGCCAGCAGTTTCAGCGGGAGGGCCGTTTATGAGCAGTTCTTC. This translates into CASSFSGRAVYEQFF.